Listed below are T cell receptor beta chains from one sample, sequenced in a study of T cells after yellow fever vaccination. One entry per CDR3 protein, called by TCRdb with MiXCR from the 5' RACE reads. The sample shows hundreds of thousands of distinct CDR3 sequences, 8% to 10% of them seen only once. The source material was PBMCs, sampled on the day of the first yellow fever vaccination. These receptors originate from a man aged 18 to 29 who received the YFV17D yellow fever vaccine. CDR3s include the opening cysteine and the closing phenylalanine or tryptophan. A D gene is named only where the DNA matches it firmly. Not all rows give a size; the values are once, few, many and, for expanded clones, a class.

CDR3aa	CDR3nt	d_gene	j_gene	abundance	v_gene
CASSEPNSRGYTF	TGTGCCAGCAGTGAACCCAACAGTAGGGGCTACACCTTC	-	TRBJ1-2	many	TRBV25-1
CASSLIGGPVQETQHF	TGTGCCAGCAGCTTAATTGGGGGGCCCGTCCAAGAGACCCAGCACTTC	-	TRBJ2-5	-	TRBV7-9
CASSGFTAGGNNEQFF	TGTGCCAGCAGCGGCTTTACCGCGGGGGGGAATAATGAGCAGTTCTTC	TRBD2	TRBJ2-1	few	TRBV11-3
CASNSALHRRGVKNIQYF	TGTGCCAGCAACTCCGCTTTACACCGAAGGGGGGTCAAAAACATTCAGTACTTC	-	TRBJ2-4	few	TRBV11-2
CASWQQQRQAETQYF	TGCGCCAGCTGGCAACAGCAGCGCCAAGCAGAGACCCAGTACTTC	-	TRBJ2-5	-	TRBV10-2
CASKVPSGGGVTQYF	TGTGCCAGCAAAGTACCTAGCGGGGGCGGGGTTACGCAGTATTTT	TRBD2	TRBJ2-3	-	TRBV6-1
CASSEGVTARTLTDTQYF	TGTGCCAGCAGTGAAGGGGTCACAGCTCGAACTCTCACAGATACGCAGTATTTT	-	TRBJ2-3	many	TRBV6-1
CASSDPRASRDTSYEQYF	TGTGCCAGCAGTGACCCACGGGCCTCCCGGGACACGAGCTACGAGCAGTACTTC	-	TRBJ2-7	-	TRBV6-4
CAISASGGADTQYF	TGTGCCATCAGTGCTAGCGGGGGTGCAGATACGCAGTATTTT	TRBD2	TRBJ2-3	-	TRBV10-3
CASSHGTYQGRNQPQHF	TGCGCCAGCAGCCATGGGACATACCAGGGTCGAAATCAGCCCCAGCATTTT	-	TRBJ1-5	-	TRBV4-1
CSAHDREGEKLFF	TGCAGTGCACATGACAGGGAGGGTGAAAAACTGTTTTTT	TRBD1	TRBJ1-4	-	TRBV20-1
CASSQVALTDTQYF	TGCGCCAGCAGCCAAGTCGCACTAACAGATACGCAGTATTTT	-	TRBJ2-3	few	TRBV4-1
CASSEAGSGRVDQPQHF	TGTGCCAGCAGTGAAGCAGGGAGCGGGAGGGTAGATCAGCCCCAGCATTTT	-	TRBJ1-5	few	TRBV2
CSVRYTGELFF	TGCAGCGTTAGATACACCGGGGAGCTGTTTTTT	-	TRBJ2-2	-	TRBV29-1
CSAIWATGVNSPLHF	TGCAGTGCTATTTGGGCGACAGGGGTTAATTCACCCCTCCACTTT	TRBD1	TRBJ1-6	-	TRBV20-1
CASSQEEYLSSYEQYF	TGTGCCAGCAGCCAAGAAGAATACCTGAGCTCCTACGAGCAGTACTTC	-	TRBJ2-7	many	TRBV4-2
CASSFGRVNYGYTF	TGTGCCAGCAGTTTTGGCAGGGTAAACTATGGCTACACCTTC	-	TRBJ1-2	-	TRBV12-3/TRBV12-4
CASSLGSFDGYTF	TGTGCCAGCAGCTTGGGCAGCTTCGATGGCTACACCTTC	-	TRBJ1-2	-	TRBV5-5
CSARDTRRLNTGELFF	TGCAGTGCTAGAGATACGAGGAGGTTGAACACCGGGGAGCTGTTTTTT	-	TRBJ2-2	-	TRBV20-1
CASSRTGVVETQYF	TGTGCCAGCAGTCGAACAGGGGTAGTGGAGACCCAGTACTTC	TRBD1	TRBJ2-5	-	TRBV28
CASSQERKYEQYF	TGCGCCAGCAGCCAGGAGAGAAAATACGAGCAGTACTTC	-	TRBJ2-7	many	TRBV4-3
CASSFLVLSNEQFF	TGTGCCAGCAGCTTCCTAGTACTTAGCAATGAGCAGTTCTTC	-	TRBJ2-1	few	TRBV11-2
CASGQGAENTGELFF	TGTGCCAGCGGACAGGGGGCGGAAAACACCGGGGAGCTGTTTTTT	TRBD1	TRBJ2-2	-	TRBV2
CASSLVAEGVNQPQHF	TGTGCCAGCAGCTTGGTTGCAGAGGGTGTGAATCAGCCCCAGCATTTT	-	TRBJ1-5	-	TRBV5-5
CASSFRNVPAITF	TGTGCCAGCAGCTTTAGAAATGTTCCGGCGATTACTTTT	-	TRBJ1-1	few	TRBV11-2
CASSLVAGGNTEAFF	TGCGCCAGCAGCTTGGTGGCAGGGGGGAACACTGAAGCTTTCTTT	TRBD1	TRBJ1-1	-	TRBV5-1
CATTPGTGKVGEQFF	TGCGCCACCACTCCCGGGACAGGGAAAGTAGGTGAGCAGTTCTTC	TRBD1	TRBJ2-1	-	TRBV5-1
CASSFDGRDTQYF	TGTGCCAGCAGCTTCGATGGGCGGGATACGCAGTATTTT	-	TRBJ2-3	-	TRBV7-2
CSVEDHSMNTEAFF	TGCAGCGTTGAAGATCACAGTATGAACACTGAAGCTTTCTTT	-	TRBJ1-1	-	TRBV29-1
CSAIELAEHTDTQYF	TGCAGTGCTATAGAACTAGCGGAACACACAGATACGCAGTATTTT	TRBD2	TRBJ2-3	-	TRBV20-1
CASSSRGGGHTEAFF	TGTGCCAGCAGCTCCCGAGGGGGCGGCCACACTGAAGCTTTCTTT	TRBD1	TRBJ1-1	few	TRBV7-9
CSARSGVTANTGELFF	TGCAGTGCTCGGAGCGGAGTGACCGCGAACACCGGGGAGCTGTTTTTT	-	TRBJ2-2	few	TRBV20-1
CASSLGVGQGVTGANVLTF	TGCGCCAGCAGCTTGGGTGTAGGTCAGGGAGTAACTGGGGCCAACGTCCTGACTTTC	-	TRBJ2-6	-	TRBV5-1